This TCR beta chain originates from a study of T cell responses to AZD1222 COVID-19 vaccine. Whole-study results and caveats: Unmutated variant regions reportedly attract nearly half of all spike-specific TCRs. Clonal diversity may have been underestimated, and the donors were mostly white British, with more females than males.

The V gene lost 5 bases and the J gene lost 7 bases, with 20 bases spanning the gap. The germline V gene encodes CDR1 SEHNR and CDR2 FQNEAQ (reference sequence). The CDR3 spans 15 residues. The data were produced by immunoSEQ multiplex PCR, yet TCRdb's version contains in-frame clones alone and is incomplete. There are some 150,000 clones in the sample; approximately 85% occur only once, and less than 9.5% lies in the top ten. This clone was picked up one time. Antigen unknown. The chain employs TRBV7-9 and TRBJ1-1; D is possibly TRBD1 (6 bases). This clonotype was obtained from an adult who received the MenACWY meningococcal vaccine as a control. This sample comprised peripheral blood, obtained 28 days after the second dose of the MenACWY control vaccine. The CDR3 spells CASSPPHNEGGEAFF. CDR3 nucleotide sequence: TGTGCCAGCAGCCCACCTCACAACGAGGGGGGTGAAGCTTTCTTT.